Listed here are 30 T cell receptor beta chains from one sample, sequenced in a study of blood T cell repertoires in COVID-19. Method: immunoSEQ multiplex PCR; TCRdb's copy keeps in-frame clones and lacks some. The data show about 39,000 clones, with roughly 92% seen just once and over 2% held by the top ten. Input material: peripheral blood. The receptors originated from a man aged 50-59 years with active COVID-19.

The chain carries TRBV28 and TRBJ1-1; D possibly corresponds to TRBD1 (5 bases). Looked up from germline, CDR1 is MDHEN and CDR2 is SYDVKM. With 5 bases removed from V and 1 base from J, the gap between germline ends came to 14 bases. This CDR3 is built from 15 residues. CDR3 DNA: TGTGCCAGCAGTCCCCCCCCCACAGGGAACACTGAAGCTTTCTTT. Translating gives CASSPPPTGNTEAFF.

The chain carries TRBV5-1 and TRBJ1-2; the D is unclear. CDR3 length: 13 amino acids. The germline gives CDR1 SGHRS, CDR2 YFSETQ. V lost 5 bases to trimming and J lost 3 bases, with 11 bases between them. DNA of the CDR3: TGCGCCAGCAGTGAACAGTTGCACTATGGCTACACCTTC. It specifies CASSEQLHYGYTF.

This chain uses TRBV7-2 with TRBJ2-5; 7 bases map to TRBD1. The germline V gene encodes CDR1 SGHTA and CDR2 FQGNSA. The length of the CDR3 is 14 residues. Trimming removed 11 bases from V and 1 base from J; junction bases left unmatched: 10. CDR3 in amino acids: CASRATGSQETQYF. CDR3 coding DNA: TGTGCCTCAAGGGCGACAGGGTCCCAAGAGACCCAGTACTTC.

This sequence joins TRBV11-2 and TRBJ1-6; D gene ambiguous. Trimming stripped 1 base from V and 6 bases from J, with 10 bases between. This CDR3 contains 15 residues. In germline, CDR1 is SGHAT, CDR2 FQNNGV. The CDR3 here is CASSLGEGFNSPLHF. CDR3 nucleotide sequence: TGTGCCAGCAGCTTAGGTGAGGGCTTTAATTCACCCCTCCACTTT.

CDR3 protein: CAISESSAVNNEQFF. CDR3 DNA sequence: TGTGCCATCAGTGAGTCGAGCGCCGTTAACAATGAGCAGTTCTTC. J is TRBJ2-1 and V is TRBV10-3, with D uncertain. V lost 0 bases to trimming and J lost 5 bases, with 11 bases between them. The CDR3 contains 15 residues. The V gene's germline CDR1 is ENHRY and CDR2 SYGVKD.

The chain couples TRBV19 to TRBJ1-2, with a tentative D call TRBD1 (6 bases). The CDR3 consists of 15 residues. V dropped 4 bases and J dropped 0 bases, with 12 bases sitting between them. Germline loops: CDR1 LNHDA, CDR2 SQIVND (reference sequence). CDR3 nucleotide sequence: TGTGCCAGTAGTAGGGCAGGGGCGTCTAACTATGGCTACACCTTC. This sequence encodes CASSRAGASNYGYTF.

The chain is built from TRBV4-1 and TRBJ2-7, with 9 bases lining up with TRBD1. The CDR3 extends over 17 amino acids. V lost 0 bases, J lost 3 bases, and 9 bases stayed unmatched. Germline CDR1 and CDR2: MGHRA and YSYEKL. CDR3 protein: CASSQDPGTGSIYEQYF. CDR3 in DNA: TGCGCCAGCAGCCAAGATCCCGGGACAGGGAGTATCTACGAGCAGTACTTC.

This chain joins TRBV18 and TRBJ1-6; 8 bases match TRBD1. CDR3 size: 18 residues. Germline V gene sequence: CDR1 KGHSH, CDR2 LQKENI. The V and J ends lost 6 bases and 7 bases, in that order; junction bases with no gene match: 17. Written as DNA, the CDR3 is TGTGCCAGCTCGCCCCGGGACAGGCGCCCGGGGACGAATTCACCCCTCCACTTT. Translating it yields CASSPRDRRPGTNSPLHF.

This clone showed up just a few times. The chain uses TRBV7-9 and TRBJ2-7; 10 bases are shared with TRBD2. The length of the CDR3 is 15 residues. V lost 1 base, J lost 6 bases, and 6 bases stayed unmatched. Germline CDR1 and CDR2: SEHNR and FQNEAQ (reference sequence). In DNA, the CDR3 is TGTGCCAGCAGCTTAGTCGAAGCGGGAGGGTTCGAGCAGTACTTC. Residues: CASSLVEAGGFEQYF.

The gene calls are TRBV19 and TRBJ1-2, with 9 nucleotides matching TRBD1. The CDR3 spans 13 residues. J gave up 8 bases and V 4 bases, and 5 bases lay outside the gene matches. Germline V gene sequence: CDR1 LNHDA, CDR2 SQIVND (reference sequence). The CDR3 coding sequence is TGTGCCAGTAGTAGTAGGACAGGGGTAGGCTACACCTTC. Its protein is CASSSRTGVGYTF. The entire variable domain, with the rest obtained from reference TRBV19 and TRBJ1-2, is as follows: DGGITQSPKYLFRKEGQNVTLSCEQNLNHDAMYWYRQDPGQGLRLIYYSQIVNDFQKGDIAEGYSVSREKKESFPLTVTSAQKNPTAFYLCASSSRTGVGYTFGSGTRLTVV.

As DNA, the CDR3 is TGCGCCAGCAGCTTGGTGCTAGCGGGACAAGAGACCCAGTACTTC. Residues: CASSLVLAGQETQYF. This sequence joins TRBV5-1 and TRBJ2-5; TRBD2 matches 9 bases. Per germline, CDR1 SGHRS and CDR2 YFSETQ. Trimming removed 0 bases from V and 2 bases from J; junction bases left unmatched: 2. This CDR3 is 15 amino acids long.

This clone was observed a single time. This chain joins TRBV10-3 and TRBJ2-3; TRBD2 matches at 9 bases. CDR1 and CDR2 from the germline V gene are ENHRY and SYGVKD. The CDR3 contains 14 residues. V lost 4 bases to trimming and J lost 1 base; unmatched junction nucleotides: 0. CDR3 in DNA: TGTGCCATCAGTGGACTAGCGGGCACAGATACGCAGTATTTT. Its translation: CAISGLAGTDTQYF.

This chain joins TRBV6-1 and TRBJ1-2; D gene unclear. Germline-derived CDR1 and CDR2 are MNHNS and SASEGT. V was clipped by 2 bases and J by 3 bases, with 7 bases between them. The CDR3 is 13 amino acids. The CDR3: CASSENGDYGYTF. The CDR3 nucleotides read TGTGCCAGCAGTGAAAACGGAGACTATGGCTACACCTTC.

The chain links TRBV2 to TRBJ2-5; the match to TRBD1 covers 7 bases. CDR3 length equals 12 residues. CDR1 and CDR2 (germline): SNHLY, FYNNEI. The V gene end was trimmed by 7 bases and the J gene end by 5 bases; junction bases not matched to a gene: 4. The CDR3 loop reads CASTDRAETQYF. CDR3 nucleotide sequence: TGTGCCAGCACAGACAGGGCGGAGACCCAGTACTTC. The full variable domain, with the rest looked up from reference TRBV2 and TRBJ2-5, is EPEVTQTPSHQVTQMGQEVILRCVPISNHLYFYWYRQILGQKVEFLVSFYNNEISEKSEIFDDQFSVERPDGSNFTLKIRSTKLEDSAMYFCASTDRAETQYFGPGTRLLVL.

This sequence joins TRBV4-2 and TRBJ2-1; TRBD2 agrees at 10 bases. The length of the CDR3 is 14 residues. The V and J ends lost 4 bases and 5 bases, in that order; junction bases with no gene match: 2. Germline values: CDR1 LGHNA, CDR2 YNFKEQ. CDR3 nucleotides: TGTGCCAGCAGCCTAGCGGGGGGAGACAATGAGCAGTTCTTC. Translated: CASSLAGGDNEQFF.

The chain joins TRBV19 to TRBJ1-2; a weak D match, TRBD1 (6 bases). The CDR3 has 15 residues. From germline, CDR1 is LNHDA and CDR2 SQIVND (reference sequence). V was pared by 3 bases and J by 4 bases, with 15 bases between. The CDR3 reads CASSILGGGGYGYTF. CDR3 DNA sequence: TGTGCCAGTAGTATCCTTGGGGGCGGTGGCTATGGCTACACCTTC.

The chain uses TRBV21-1 and TRBJ2-7; the table calls TRBD2, which could not be checked here. TRBV21-1 is tagged as a pseudogene. This CDR3 is built from 13 residues. The CDR3: CASSKEGNYEQYF. In DNA form, the CDR3 reads TGTGCCAGCAGCAAGGAGGGGAACTACGAGCAGTACTTC.

The chain couples TRBV9 to TRBJ2-7, with D possibly being TRBD1 (6 bases). This CDR3 has 14 residues. From germline, CDR1 is SGDLS and CDR2 YYNGEE. The V gene lost 4 bases and the J gene lost 5 bases, with 16 bases spanning the gap. The CDR3 DNA sequence: TGTGCCAGCAGCATCCTCCCAGAGGGGGACGAGCAGTACTTC. As protein: CASSILPEGDEQYF.

The chain combines TRBV7-2 with TRBJ2-5, with 8 bases aligning to TRBD2. Trimming removed 5 bases from V and 6 bases from J; junction bases left unmatched: 8. The CDR3 has 14 amino acids. Germline CDR1 and CDR2: SGHTA and FQGNSA. The CDR3 nucleotides read TGTGCCAGCAGCGTCCAATCGGGGGGGCAGACCCAGTACTTC. Translating gives CASSVQSGGQTQYF.

The rearrangement links TRBV7-2 to TRBJ2-2; 7 bases line up with TRBD2. The V segment lost 3 bases and the J segment 0 bases; nucleotides outside the gene matches: 7. CDR1 and CDR2 (germline): SGHTA, FQGNSA. The CDR3 contains 17 residues. In DNA, the CDR3 is TGTGCCAGCAGCTTCTTTATGCGGGGGACGAACACCGGGGAGCTGTTTTTT. Translated, it gives CASSFFMRGTNTGELFF.

The chain recombines TRBV3-1 (or the pseudogene TRBV3-2) with TRBJ1-2; D unclear. From germline, CDR1 is LGHDT and CDR2 YNNKEL (reference sequence). V lost 1 base and J lost 8, with 11 bases in between. The CDR3 totals 13 residues. CDR3 in amino acids: CASSQAPLRGYTF. CDR3 coding DNA: TGTGCCAGCAGCCAAGCCCCATTGCGGGGCTACACCTTC.

This sequence joins TRBV9 and TRBJ1-2; 7 bases match TRBD1. In germline, CDR1 is SGDLS, CDR2 YYNGEE. The CDR3 length is 13 residues. With V trimmed by 0 bases and J by 7 bases, 3 bases remained unmatched. The CDR3 is CASSVAGGTGYTF. CDR3 DNA: TGTGCCAGCAGCGTAGCAGGGGGGACTGGCTACACCTTC.

The chain employs TRBV19 and TRBJ1-3, with D uncertain. The V gene lost 7 bases and the J gene lost 0 bases, with 7 bases spanning the gap. Germline V CDR1 and CDR2: LNHDA, SQIVND (reference sequence). The CDR3 is made up of 13 amino acids. In nucleotides, the CDR3 is TGTGCCAGTACAGAGGACTCTGGAAACACCATATATTTT. Its translation: CASTEDSGNTIYF.

V is TRBV6-6 and J is TRBJ2-1; TRBD2 aligns across 8 bases. Losses at the gene ends were 2 bases for V and 6 bases for J; bases not matched to a gene: 3. This CDR3 spans 14 amino acids. Looked up from germline, CDR1 is MNHNY and CDR2 is SVGAGI (reference sequence). The CDR3 region has the DNA TGTGCCAGCAGTTACCGGGGGGGTTTCAATGAGCAGTTCTTC. As protein: CASSYRGGFNEQFF.

The chain joins TRBV18 to TRBJ2-7, with D perhaps matching TRBD2 (5 bases). This CDR3 is 15 amino acids long. The ends were cut back, 3 bases at V and 5 bases at J, with 17 bases in the middle. CDR1 KGHSH and CDR2 LQKENI come from the germline V gene. CDR3 bases: TGTGCCAGCTCACCGGTTACCGGGGTGAAGAACGAGCAGTACTTC. This encodes CASSPVTGVKNEQYF.

Written as DNA, the CDR3 is TGCGCCAGCAGCCAAGTTTATCTCCAAGAGACCCAGTACTTC. Residues: CASSQVYLQETQYF. V usage is TRBV4-1 and J usage is TRBJ2-5; D remains ambiguous. The V and J ends lost 1 base and 1 base respectively, with 7 bases between them. Germline lookup yields CDR1 MGHRA and CDR2 YSYEKL. CDR3 size: 14 residues.

V is TRBV30 and J is TRBJ2-7; perhaps TRBD2 as D (7 bases). There are 13 residues in the CDR3. Germline loops: CDR1 GTSNPN, CDR2 SVGIG (reference sequence). V was trimmed by 4 bases and J by 6 bases, leaving 16 bases between them. This chain's CDR3 is CAWNYRRGAEQYF. CDR3 coding DNA: TGTGCCTGGAACTACCGTCGGGGGGCCGAGCAGTACTTC.

The chain has TRBV5-1 and TRBJ2-6; D may be TRBD1 (5 bases). Deletions cut 6 bases from V and 0 bases from J, with 10 bases between. CDR1 is SGHRS and CDR2 is YFSETQ in the germline V gene. The CDR3 spans 15 residues. The CDR3 DNA reads as TGCGCCAGCACCCTAGACAGCTCTGGGGCCAACGTCCTGACTTTC. As protein: CASTLDSSGANVLTF.

This clone appeared a single time. The V and J genes are TRBV5-1 and TRBJ2-3; the match to TRBD2 covers 7 bases. The CDR3 length is 15 residues. The V and J ends lost 5 bases and 0 bases, in that order; junction bases with no gene match: 6. Germline assignment: CDR1 SGHRS and CDR2 YFSETQ. In nucleotides, the CDR3 is TGCGCCAGCAGAACGGGACTACCTAGCACAGATACGCAGTATTTT. It translates to CASRTGLPSTDTQYF.

V is TRBV10-3 and J is TRBJ2-7, with TRBD1 matching over 8 bases. Per germline, CDR1 ENHRY and CDR2 SYGVKD. This CDR3 is built from 18 residues. After removal of 3 bases from V and 10 bases from J, the junction contained 23 bases not matched to a gene. CDR3 in amino acids: CAISEDPGGGTSITIQYF. The CDR3 DNA reads TGTGCCATCAGTGAAGACCCAGGGGGCGGGACGAGTATAACGATTCAGTACTTC.